The sequence of this T cell receptor (beta chain) was determined in a study of CD8 T cells in Susac syndrome (dated by TCRdb to about 2019). Looking at the study overall: Of the Susac syndrome patients who were sequenced, about 6 had clinically active disease and 8 or 9 were in clinical remission. Susac syndrome patients were therapy-naive, on corticosteroids (some also receiving IVIg), or on IVIg alone at blood withdrawal. The study used repertoire sequencing to test whether antigen drove CD8+ T cell activation and differentiation in Susac syndrome. The study at large found these results: The CD4+ T cell repertoire of patients with Susac syndrome showed no detectable clonal expansion. The TCR sequencing and HLA analysis was acknowledged to have included a relatively small number of individuals.

Peripheral blood CD8+ and CD4+ T cells from healthy donors, Susac syndrome patients and multiple sclerosis patients were profiled using high-throughput TCR beta sequencing. Recently defined diagnostic criteria for definite or probable disease were met by the Susac syndrome patients. Bulk CD8+ and CD4+ T cells were purified by magnetic negative isolation, while CD8+ TEMRA cells were enriched using FACS. Blood was drawn into EDTA tubes, processed within 24 hours, and PBMCs were isolated by density gradient centrifugation. PBMCs intended for TCR sequencing were frozen in liquid nitrogen and were later thawed in a 37 degrees C water bath. The sorted or isolated CD4+, CD8+ and CD8+ TEMRA cells had a purity of 90% or higher. Notes on this clonotype: No cognate antigen has been identified for it. No base quality information exists; no much larger clone differs at one position.

V sheds 4 bases and J sheds 10 bases, leaving 17 bases between their ends. The CDR3 sequence holds 14 residues, the cysteine and phenylalanine included. Only the CDR3 DNA stays, 42 bases, in frame from base 1. CDR1 LGHDT and CDR2 YNNKEL were looked up in the germline V gene (reference sequence). RNA was extracted using the RNeasy kit, and about 0.5 to 1 ug of the RNA was reverse transcribed with random hexamers. The immunoSEQ multiplex PCR assay, covering 54 Vbeta and 13 Jbeta segments, was used to amplify TCR beta CDR3 regions. Bias from PCR amplification was corrected by using a synthetic template baseline for primer optimization and for computational correction. The original methods were these. Only productive sequences were kept, with reads annotated to V, D and J genes according to IMGT and analyzed in immunoSEQ Analyzer. To calculate clonality, Shannon entropy was normalized by log2 of the number of productive unique sequences and then subtracted from one. For each patient and control, public and private clones were evaluated within the 100 most prevalent clones. Clones were defined as Susac-specific when absent from the healthy and MS cohorts, from roughly 1,100 published viral clones and from other ImmuneACCESS disease sequences. TCRdb reworked the public reads: Q25 trimming with fastp, MiXCR clone assembly, productive beta chains retained. CDR3 protein duplicates are merged, each entry listing the most common genes and DNA. TCRdb's processing, not the study's, gives the V and J calls here. This sample is represented by 170,000 or so distinct CDR3 sequences; about 96% of them were singletons. The ten biggest clones cover less than 0.15% of the sample.

In this chain, TRBV3-1 is recombined with TRBJ2-1; TRBD1 might be the D gene, on 6 matching bases. The sequenced material came from CD4+ T cells from PBMCs. This receptor was identified in a human donor with Susac syndrome. The CDR3: CASSLSQRGQEQFF. The sequenced DNA: TGTGCCAGCAGCCTCAGTCAGAGAGGACAGGAGCAGTTCTTC.